A selection of T cell receptor beta chains follows, all from one sample in a study of blood T cell repertoires in COVID-19. The table came from immunoSEQ multiplex PCR; TCRdb's copy has only in-frame clones and leaves some out. Among approximately 250,000 clones listed, around 88% were seen once. Sequencing used PBMCs or T cells enriched from blood (not recorded which). These receptors were taken from a woman between 35 and 50 years old with acute COVID-19. The CDR3 runs from the conserved cysteine through the conserved F or W. The D gene is left open where the match is weak. Size is stated for part of the rows, as once, few or many counts, or as a class when the clone is expanded.

d_call j_call v_call clone_size cdr3_aa cdr3_nt
TRBD2 TRBJ2-1 TRBV7-9 - CASSPGGLGPSNNEQFF TGTGCCAGCAGCCCCGGCGGACTAGGCCCCTCCAACAATGAGCAGTTCTTC
TRBD1 TRBJ1-6 TRBV7-8 - CASSHRTGDDSPLHF TGTGCCAGCAGCCACCGGACAGGGGATGATTCACCCCTCCACTTT
- TRBJ2-2 TRBV9 few CASSVAGGSRNTGELFF TGTGCCAGCAGCGTAGCGGGTGGCAGCCGAAACACCGGGGAGCTGTTTTTT
TRBD1 TRBJ1-5 TRBV14 - CASSEGTGGGQPQHF TGTGCCAGCAGCGAAGGGACAGGGGGCGGTCAGCCCCAGCATTTT
- TRBJ1-2 TRBV5-1 - CASSPDPGSYGYTF TGCGCCAGCAGCCCCGATCCGGGGAGCTATGGCTACACCTTC
- TRBJ2-4 TRBV9 - CASSPYGGAKNIQYF TGTGCCAGCAGCCCCTATGGCGGGGCCAAAAACATTCAGTACTTC
TRBD1 TRBJ1-1 TRBV15 - CATSTGTGGSTEAFF TGTGCCACCAGCACAGGGACAGGGGGGTCCACTGAAGCTTTCTTT
TRBD1 TRBJ2-7 TRBV19 - CASSRQGTDEQYF TGTGCCAGTAGTCGACAGGGGACCGACGAGCAGTACTTC
TRBD2 TRBJ2-3 TRBV7-2 - CASTVSGAAEGTQYF TGTGCCAGCACCGTTAGCGGGGCGGCAGAGGGTACGCAGTATTTT
TRBD2 TRBJ2-7 TRBV2 - CASIRPPGGEQYF TGTGCCAGCATTCGCCCCCCGGGGGGTGAGCAGTACTTC
- TRBJ2-1 TRBV4-3 - CASSQGSRGNDEQFF TGCGCCAGCAGCCAAGGGTCCCGGGGGAACGATGAGCAGTTCTTC
TRBD1 TRBJ2-7 TRBV7-8 - CASSMDRAVAYEQYF TGTGCCAGCAGCATGGACAGGGCAGTCGCCTACGAGCAGTACTTC
TRBD2 TRBJ2-3 TRBV11-2 - CASSKNTAGGSTDTQYF TGTGCCAGCAGCAAAAACACCGCGGGAGGGAGCACAGATACGCAGTATTTT
- TRBJ1-2 TRBV5-6 - CASSPWSPGYGYTF TGTGCCAGCAGCCCTTGGTCCCCCGGCTATGGCTACACCTTC
- TRBJ1-2 TRBV3-1/TRBV3-2 - CASSQVAGEGGYTF TGTGCCAGCAGCCAAGTTGCCGGGGAAGGTGGCTACACCTTC
TRBD1 TRBJ1-6 TRBV5-5 once CASSSGTVGSSYNSPLHF TGTGCCAGCAGCTCCGGGACAGTAGGGAGCTCCTATAATTCACCCCTCCACTTT
TRBD1 TRBJ2-5 TRBV24-1 - CATSLTGSSKTQYF TGTGCCACCAGCCTGACAGGGTCGAGTAAGACCCAGTACTTC
TRBD1 TRBJ2-6 TRBV28 - CASIDRAGANVLTF TGTGCCAGCATCGACAGGGCTGGGGCCAACGTCCTGACTTTC
- TRBJ2-1 TRBV20-1 - CSAQGNEQFF TGCAGTGCTCAGGGTAATGAGCAGTTCTTC
- TRBJ2-7 TRBV3-1/TRBV3-2 - CASSQVGGEQYF TGTGCCAGCAGCCAAGTGGGGGGTGAGCAGTACTTC
TRBD1 TRBJ1-2 TRBV3-1/TRBV3-2 - CASSAPDRGHGYTF TGTGCCAGCAGCGCGCCGGACAGGGGACATGGCTACACCTTC
- TRBJ1-4 TRBV5-1 - CASSLATQGRNEKLFF TGCGCCAGCAGCTTGGCAACGCAGGGCAGAAATGAAAAACTGTTTTTT
- TRBJ1-1 TRBV12-5 - CASGLGLSNTEAFF TGTGCTAGTGGTTTGGGACTGTCGAACACTGAAGCTTTCTTT
- TRBJ1-2 TRBV28 - CASSFNGYTF TGTGCCAGCAGTTTTAATGGCTACACCTTC
TRBD2 TRBJ2-2 TRBV19 - CASRSGGANTGELFF TGTGCCAGTAGGAGCGGGGGCGCGAACACCGGGGAGCTGTTTTTT
- TRBJ1-5 TRBV25-1 - CASREDGTNQPQHF TGTGCCAGCAGGGAGGACGGAACCAATCAGCCCCAGCATTTT
- TRBJ2-7 TRBV4-3 few CATLPFGGEQYF TGCGCCACCCTCCCATTCGGGGGCGAGCAGTACTTC
TRBD1 TRBJ1-2 TRBV19 once CASMIQGASYGYTF TGTGCCAGTATGATCCAGGGGGCGTCCTATGGCTACACCTTC
- TRBJ1-1 TRBV5-4 - CASSLVGLNTEAFF TGTGCCAGCAGCTTGGTTGGCCTGAACACTGAAGCTTTCTTT
- TRBJ1-1 TRBV15 - CATSRLRTVEAFF TGTGCCACCAGCAGACTCCGGACAGTTGAAGCTTTCTTT
- TRBJ2-5 TRBV6-1 - CASSENGEGTQYF TGTGCCAGCAGTGAAAATGGTGAGGGGACCCAGTACTTC
TRBD1 TRBJ1-2 TRBV9 - CASSVESGQNYGYTF TGTGCCAGCAGCGTAGAGTCGGGACAGAACTATGGCTACACCTTC
TRBD1 TRBJ1-5 TRBV24-1 - CATSDRGNQPQHF TGTGCCACCTCTGACAGGGGTAATCAGCCCCAGCATTTT
TRBD2 TRBJ2-2 TRBV27 - CASSESGRVTGELFF TGTGCCAGCAGTGAGAGCGGGAGGGTCACCGGGGAGCTGTTTTTT
TRBD1 TRBJ2-2 TRBV7-9 - CASSWGGQANTGELFF TGTGCCAGCAGCTGGGGCGGACAGGCGAACACCGGGGAGCTGTTTTTT
TRBD1 TRBJ1-3 TRBV13 - CASSIRGQGLFPSGNTIYF TGTGCCAGCAGTATCAGGGGACAGGGGTTGTTCCCCTCTGGAAACACCATATATTTT
- TRBJ2-1 TRBV24-1 - CATRTGGANEQFF TGTGCCACTCGGACCGGTGGGGCCAATGAGCAGTTCTTC
TRBD1 TRBJ1-1 TRBV5-1 - CASGQGGTYTEAFF TGCGCCAGCGGACAGGGAGGTACTTACACTGAAGCTTTCTTT
TRBD1 TRBJ2-5 TRBV5-6 once CASSSGTGRGLETQYF TGTGCCAGCAGCTCCGGGACAGGACGGGGCCTAGAGACCCAGTACTTC
TRBD1 TRBJ1-1 TRBV29-1 - CSAGQGGDFFEAFF TGCAGCGCCGGACAGGGGGGGGACTTTTTTGAAGCTTTCTTT
TRBD2 TRBJ2-1 TRBV2 - CASSEILAGGSYNEQFF TGTGCCAGCAGTGAGATCCTAGCGGGGGGATCCTACAATGAGCAGTTCTTC
- TRBJ1-1 TRBV5-1 - CASSLGGVNTEAFF TGCGCCAGCAGCTTGGGCGGGGTGAACACTGAAGCTTTCTTT
- TRBJ1-4 TRBV5-4 once CASSPGKTKEEKLFF TGTGCCAGCAGCCCCGGGAAAACTAAGGAGGAAAAACTGTTTTTT
- TRBJ2-5 TRBV6-5 - CASSRGRGETQYF TGTGCCAGCAGCCGCGGCCGGGGGGAGACCCAGTACTTC
TRBD2 TRBJ2-1 TRBV20-1 - CSASSRGTNNEQFF TGCAGTGCTAGTTCGCGGGGGACCAACAATGAGCAGTTCTTC
TRBD1 TRBJ1-6 TRBV2 - CASSRRTGGNSPLHF TGTGCCAGCAGTCGTAGGACAGGGGGGAATTCACCCCTCCACTTT
TRBD1 TRBJ1-2 TRBV6-2/TRBV6-3 few CASSDRPGQGTNGYTF TGTGCCAGCAGTGATAGACCGGGACAGGGGACAAATGGCTACACCTTC
TRBD2 TRBJ2-1 TRBV14 - CASSPWGLAGAENEQFF TGTGCCAGCAGCCCCTGGGGACTAGCGGGAGCGGAGAACGAGCAGTTCTTC
- TRBJ1-6 TRBV3-1/TRBV3-2 once CASSQAPGTGRPLHF TGTGCCAGCAGCCAGGCCCCCGGGACTGGACGTCCCCTCCACTTT
- TRBJ2-7 TRBV15 - CATSRVRGNEQYF TGTGCCACCAGCAGAGTTCGAGGGAACGAGCAGTACTTC
- TRBJ1-1 TRBV4-2 - CASSQEWAGLNTEAFF TGTGCCAGCAGCCAAGAATGGGCAGGGTTGAACACTGAAGCTTTCTTT
- TRBJ1-3 TRBV5-1 many CASSWSGENTIYF TGCGCCAGCAGCTGGTCAGGTGAAAACACCATATATTTT
- TRBJ1-2 TRBV5-1 - CASSLEGYGVSYGYTF TGCGCCAGCAGCTTGGAGGGGTATGGGGTGAGCTATGGCTACACCTTC
TRBD1 TRBJ2-3 TRBV4-1 once CASSPTGGPTDTQYF TGCGCCAGCAGCCCGACAGGGGGCCCAACAGATACGCAGTATTTT
- TRBJ2-3 TRBV24-1 - CATSDGGQHTDTQYF TGTGCCACCAGTGACGGAGGGCAGCACACAGATACGCAGTATTTT
- TRBJ1-1 TRBV5-4 - CASSPDSATEAFF TGTGCCAGCAGCCCGGACAGTGCAACTGAAGCTTTCTTT
TRBD1 TRBJ1-2 TRBV6-4 - CASRRDGTGNYGYTF TGTGCCAGCAGGCGGGACGGGACAGGGAACTATGGCTACACCTTC
- TRBJ1-5 TRBV11-2 - CASSLAAGPARPQHF TGTGCCAGCAGCTTAGCTGCAGGGCCGGCCCGGCCCCAGCATTTT
TRBD1 TRBJ1-2 TRBV29-1 - CSVGTGLNYGYTF TGCAGCGTGGGGACAGGGCTTAACTATGGCTACACCTTC